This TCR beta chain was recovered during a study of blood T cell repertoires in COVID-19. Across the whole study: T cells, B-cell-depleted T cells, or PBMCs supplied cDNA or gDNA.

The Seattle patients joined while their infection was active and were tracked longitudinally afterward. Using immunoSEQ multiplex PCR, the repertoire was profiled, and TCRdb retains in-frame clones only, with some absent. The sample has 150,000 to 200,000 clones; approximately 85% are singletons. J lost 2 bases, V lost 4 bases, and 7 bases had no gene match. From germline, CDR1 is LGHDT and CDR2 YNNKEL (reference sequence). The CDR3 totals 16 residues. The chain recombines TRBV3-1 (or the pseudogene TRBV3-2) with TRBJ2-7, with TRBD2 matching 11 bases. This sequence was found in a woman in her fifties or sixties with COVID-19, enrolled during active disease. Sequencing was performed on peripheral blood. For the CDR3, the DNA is TGTGCCAGCAGCCTCCTAGCGGGAGGCCCGACCTACGAGCAGTACTTC. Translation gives CASSLLAGGPTYEQYF.